The T cell receptor (beta chain) under discussion was sequenced for a study of blood T cells in healthy people across ages. Broader study findings: Higher diversity, along with more naive CD4+ cells, distinguished long-lived donors from aged donors.

Germline trimming cut 5 bases from V and 6 bases from J; bases unmatched to any gene: 7. The CDR3 consists of 15 residues. Then a second PCR, running about 6 to 12 cycles, was carried out with a sample-barcoded 5' primer and a J-beta primer mix. A single record per CDR3 protein comes from TCRdb applying MiXCR to the 5' RACE reads. Among some 940,000 distinct CDR3 sequences, 25% to 30% were seen once, and the ten largest hold roughly 10%. To note about this clonotype: The target antigen is unknown.

In addition, the sample was reused for a study of T cells of mothers and their children. That paper states: The people who donated were three healthy Caucasian mothers and their six children. In both related and unrelated pairs, TCR recombination output is shaped similarly by thymic selection. There was no detection of any persistent microchimeric T cell clones.

The TCR was taken from a woman aged 40 to 50 in good health. Sequenced: blood. The chain joins TRBV12-3 or TRBV12-4 to TRBJ1-5; 10 bases line up with TRBD1. The chain's CDR3 is CASSRDRGIGQPQHF. As DNA, the CDR3 is TGTGCCAGCAGTCGGGACAGGGGAATCGGTCAGCCCCAGCATTTT.